This entry lists 28 T cell receptor beta chains sequenced from one sample in a study of T cell changes during pregnancy in multiple sclerosis. Produced via immunoSEQ multiplex PCR; TCRdb's table is partial and in-frame only. Of about 120,000 clones in the sample, around nine tenths are singletons; the top ten hold about 1.6%. Sequenced material: peripheral blood, taken in the third trimester of pregnancy. Receptor source: a female donor with multiple sclerosis, enrolled in a pregnancy study.

Written as DNA, the CDR3 is TGTGCCAGCAGTTTAAGCCTGGGGCCCCAACCCTTCTACGAGCAGTACTTC. Translating gives CASSLSLGPQPFYEQYF. The chain recombines TRBV28 with TRBJ2-7, with TRBD1 as a possible D gene (5 bases). V lost 2 bases, J lost 3 bases, and 20 bases lay in between. The germline gives CDR1 MDHEN, CDR2 SYDVKM. The CDR3 totals 17 residues.

V usage is TRBV5-1 and J usage is TRBJ2-2, with a tentative D call TRBD2 (5 bases). Germline values: CDR1 SGHRS, CDR2 YFSETQ. The CDR3 has 13 amino acids. V lost 0 bases, J lost 6 bases, and 6 bases lay in between. The CDR3 sequence is CASSLARAGELFF. The CDR3 nucleotides are TGCGCCAGCAGCTTGGCGCGGGCCGGGGAGCTGTTTTTT. Filled out from reference TRBV5-1 and TRBJ2-2, the complete variable domain reads KAGVTQTPRYLIKTRGQQVTLSCSPISGHRSVSWYQQTPGQGLQFLFEYFSETQRNKGNFPGRFSGRQFSNSRSEMNVSTLELGDSALYLCASSLARAGELFFGEGSRLTVL.

This chain joins TRBV10-3 and TRBJ2-5; 10 positions match TRBD2. This CDR3 is 17 amino acids long. V lost 3 bases and J lost 2; bases outside the gene matches: 9. From germline, CDR1 is ENHRY and CDR2 SYGVKD. CDR3 coding DNA: TGTGCCATCAGTGAAACAGCGGGAGGGCTGAAACAAGAGACCCAGTACTTC. Residues: CAISETAGGLKQETQYF.

The V gene is TRBV2, the J gene TRBJ2-1; 8 bases map to TRBD1. V was clipped by 1 base and J by 3 bases; unmatched bases: 2. This CDR3 is 15 amino acids long. From germline, CDR1 is SNHLY and CDR2 FYNNEI. The CDR3 nucleotides are TGTGCCAGCAGTGAAGATGGACAGGGCTACAATGAGCAGTTCTTC. It specifies CASSEDGQGYNEQFF.

The chain recombines TRBV6-1 with TRBJ1-2, with a tentative D call TRBD1 (6 bases). This CDR3 is 13 amino acids long. In germline, CDR1 is MNHNS, CDR2 SASEGT. The ends were cut back, 7 bases at V and 2 bases at J, with 11 bases in the middle. CDR3: CASKQTGNYGYTF. CDR3 in DNA: TGTGCCAGCAAGCAAACAGGGAACTATGGCTACACCTTC.

The V and J genes are TRBV19 and TRBJ1-2; TRBD1 might be the D (6 bases). CDR1 and CDR2 (germline): LNHDA, SQIVND (reference sequence). Trimming took 5 bases from V and 9 from J, leaving 16 bases between them. This CDR3 contains 13 residues. The CDR3 nucleotides read TGTGCCAGTAGTGCCCAAGGGACATTACGCTACACCTTC. This gives the protein CASSAQGTLRYTF.

This chain uses TRBV5-1 with TRBJ2-7; possibly TRBD1 for D (7 bases). In germline, CDR1 is SGHRS, CDR2 YFSETQ. This CDR3 has 17 amino acids. Trimming took off 1 base at V and 2 bases at J, with 19 bases between the two ends. The chain's CDR3 is CASSLRQGGVLTYEQYF. DNA of the CDR3: TGCGCCAGCAGCTTGAGACAGGGCGGGGTGCTTACCTACGAGCAGTACTTC.

This clone is a singleton in its sample. The chain recombines TRBV5-4 with TRBJ2-3, with D unresolved. The V gene lost 1 base and the J gene lost 1 base, with 7 bases spanning the gap. CDR3 length: 14 residues. CDR1 and CDR2 (germline): SGHNT, YYREEE (reference sequence). CDR3 residues: CASSLQDGTDTQYF. CDR3 DNA: TGTGCCAGCAGCTTGCAGGATGGCACAGATACGCAGTATTTT.

The chain joins TRBV19 to TRBJ1-1; D unresolved. Trimming removed 0 bases from V and 4 bases from J, with 9 bases in between. The CDR3 runs to 14 residues. Germline CDR1 reads LNHDA; CDR2 reads SQIVND (reference sequence). The CDR3 spells CASSIEGSGTEAFF. For the CDR3, the DNA is TGTGCCAGTAGTATAGAGGGGAGTGGCACTGAAGCTTTCTTT. Supplemented by reference TRBV19 and TRBJ1-1, the full variable domain reads DGGITQSPKYLFRKEGQNVTLSCEQNLNHDAMYWYRQDPGQGLRLIYYSQIVNDFQKGDIAEGYSVSREKKESFPLTVTSAQKNPTAFYLCASSIEGSGTEAFFGQGTRLTVV.

This clone was detected only once. This chain uses TRBV27 with TRBJ1-5; 8 positions match TRBD1. Losses at the gene ends were 5 bases for V and 6 bases for J; bases not matched to a gene: 3. The CDR3 is made up of 13 amino acids. Germline loops: CDR1 MNHEY, CDR2 SMNVEV (reference sequence). DNA of the CDR3: TGTGCCAGCAGTCTAGGGACAGGTCAGCCCCAGCATTTT. As protein: CASSLGTGQPQHF.

V is TRBV11-2 and J is TRBJ2-7, with 12 bases identical to TRBD1. Germline V lookup: CDR1 SGHAT, CDR2 FQNNGV. The CDR3 sequence is 15 residues long. Trimming cost V 4 bases and J 5 bases; bases outside gene matches: 6. In nucleotides, the CDR3 is TGTGCCAGCAGCTCCCCGGGACAGGGGGCCCACGAGCAGTACTTC. It codes for CASSSPGQGAHEQYF. Full variable domain (outside the CDR3, taken from reference TRBV11-2 and TRBJ2-7): EAGVAQSPRYKIIEKRQSVAFWCNPISGHATLYWYQQILGQGPKLLIQFQNNGVVDDSQLPKDRFSAERLKGVDSTLKIQPAKLEDSAVYLCASSSPGQGAHEQYFGPGTRLTVT.

The chain links TRBV11-1 to TRBJ2-7, with D possibly matching TRBD1 (5 bases). Trimming took 1 base from V and 1 from J, leaving 20 bases between them. Germline lookup yields CDR1 SGHAT and CDR2 FQDESV (reference sequence). The CDR3 loop spans 18 amino acids. The CDR3 region is CASSLGQTQEHLSYEQYF. The DNA of the CDR3 is TGTGCCAGCAGCTTAGGACAGACCCAGGAGCACCTTTCCTACGAGCAGTACTTC.

The chain combines TRBV5-1 with TRBJ2-7, with 9 bases matching TRBD1. Germline CDR1 reads SGHRS; CDR2 reads YFSETQ. The CDR3 contains 14 residues. V was clipped by 7 bases and J by 5 bases; unmatched bases: 10. The DNA for the CDR3 is TGCGCCAGCGGGTCCGGGACAGGGTTCCACGAGCAGTACTTC. As protein: CASGSGTGFHEQYF.

The chain joins TRBV4-1 to TRBJ1-1; TRBD1 matches 10 bases. Trimming removed 2 bases from V and 5 bases from J; junction bases left unmatched: 2. The CDR3 consists of 14 residues. Looked up from germline, CDR1 is MGHRA and CDR2 is YSYEKL. DNA of the CDR3: TGCGCCAGCAGCCAATGGGACAGGGGTACTGAAGCTTTCTTT. As protein: CASSQWDRGTEAFF.

This clone was observed a handful of times. The V and J genes are TRBV11-1 and TRBJ2-2, with D hard to call. There are 14 residues in the CDR3. V was clipped by 1 base and J by 5 bases, with 8 bases between them. From germline, CDR1 is SGHAT and CDR2 FQDESV (reference sequence). CDR3 loop: CASSLVLATGELFF. CDR3 sequence (DNA): TGTGCCAGCAGCTTAGTACTCGCAACCGGGGAGCTGTTTTTT.

The V call is TRBV7-9, the J call TRBJ1-2, with D possibly matching TRBD1 (5 bases). Germline V CDR1 and CDR2: SEHNR, FQNEAQ (reference sequence). Trimming took off 5 bases at V and 0 bases at J, with 10 bases between the two ends. The CDR3 runs 14 residues. DNA for the CDR3: TGTGCCAGCAGCGGGGCAGGATCTAACTATGGCTACACCTTC. This translates into CASSGAGSNYGYTF.

This clone was found once. The chain employs TRBV28 and TRBJ1-1, with TRBD1 identical over 8 bases. Germline V CDR1 and CDR2: MDHEN, SYDVKM. This CDR3 is 15 amino acids long. Trimming took 6 bases from V and 3 from J; bases not matched to a gene: 9. CDR3 DNA sequence: TGTGCCAGCAGCCGAACGGGCAGGGGGCACACTGAAGCTTTCTTT. Translation gives CASSRTGRGHTEAFF.

The chain joins TRBV9 to TRBJ2-2; tentative D call: TRBD1 (6 bases). The CDR3 consists of 14 residues. Trimming cost V 0 bases and J 9 bases, with 12 bases left between them. Looked up from germline, CDR1 is SGDLS and CDR2 is YYNGEE. This chain's CDR3 is CASSVAGAGRELFF. CDR3 DNA: TGTGCCAGCAGCGTAGCAGGGGCCGGCCGGGAGCTGTTTTTT.

The V gene is TRBV6-5, the J gene TRBJ1-1; D is uncertain. Germline V gene lookup returns CDR1 MNHEY and CDR2 SVGAGI. V was clipped by 2 bases and J by 0 bases, with 7 bases between them. This CDR3 contains 14 residues. DNA of the CDR3: TGTGCCAGCAGTTACCAATCCATGAACACTGAAGCTTTCTTT. This sequence encodes CASSYQSMNTEAFF.

The V gene is TRBV19, the J gene TRBJ1-1, with TRBD1 identical over 7 bases. CDR1 and CDR2 from the germline V gene are LNHDA and SQIVND (reference sequence). The V gene end was trimmed by 8 bases and the J gene end by 0 bases; junction bases not matched to a gene: 6. The length of the CDR3 is 14 residues. CDR3: CASSPQGVNTEAFF. The CDR3 DNA reads as TGTGCCAGTTCTCCCCAGGGGGTGAACACTGAAGCTTTCTTT.

The rearrangement links TRBV6-1 to TRBJ2-1; weak D call: TRBD1 (6 bases). Per germline, CDR1 MNHNS and CDR2 SASEGT. The CDR3 consists of 13 residues. The ends were cut back, 6 bases at V and 4 bases at J, with 10 bases in the middle. The DNA for the CDR3 is TGTGCCAGCAGGCTCGGACAGTACAATGAGCAGTTCTTC. Residues: CASRLGQYNEQFF.

The chain recombines TRBV7-8 with TRBJ2-3, with 7 bases aligning to TRBD2. The CDR3 is made up of 17 amino acids. CDR1 is SGHVS, CDR2 FQNEAQ, per germline. The trim removed 4 bases at V and 3 bases at J, leaving 13 bases unmatched. The CDR3: CASSSTPLAGLTDTQYF. The CDR3 region has the DNA TGTGCCAGCAGCTCAACCCCATTAGCGGGTTTAACAGATACGCAGTATTTT.

The chain couples TRBV6-4 to TRBJ1-4, with unresolved D. CDR1 MRHNA and CDR2 SNTAGT come from the germline V gene. The CDR3 totals 17 residues. V lost 5 bases and J 0 bases, leaving 16 bases between the germline ends. CDR3 coding DNA: TGTGCCAGCAGTCCCCCTTCGGACTGTGCAACTAATGAAAAACTGTTTTTT. Translating it yields CASSPPSDCATNEKLFF.

Of note for this clone: Other nucleotide sequences from this sample produce the same CDR3. The CDR3, as DNA: TGCGCCAGCAGCTTCACTAGCGGGGGGGTTAATGAGCAGTTCTTC. It translates to CASSFTSGGVNEQFF. The chain recombines TRBV5-1 with TRBJ2-1; 13 nucleotides match TRBD2. Per the germline V gene, CDR1 is SGHRS and CDR2 is YFSETQ. V was pared by 2 bases and J by 7 bases, with 3 bases of the junction left unmatched. CDR3 size: 15 residues. Full variable domain (outside the CDR3, taken from reference TRBV5-1 and TRBJ2-1): KAGVTQTPRYLIKTRGQQVTLSCSPISGHRSVSWYQQTPGQGLQFLFEYFSETQRNKGNFPGRFSGRQFSNSRSEMNVSTLELGDSALYLCASSFTSGGVNEQFFGPGTRLTVL.

The gene calls are TRBV18 and TRBJ1-2, with D possibly TRBD1 on 6 matching bases. Trimming removed 1 base at V and 1 base at J, with 19 bases between. This CDR3 has 18 residues. In germline, CDR1 is KGHSH, CDR2 LQKENI. The CDR3 coding sequence is TGTGCCAGCTCACCACTCAGGGGACATCCGGAATTTAACTATGGCTACACCTTC. Encoded protein: CASSPLRGHPEFNYGYTF.

The chain has TRBV30 and TRBJ1-6; TRBD1 agrees at 9 bases. The CDR3 contains 16 residues. The V gene end was trimmed by 3 bases and the J gene end by 2 bases; junction bases not matched to a gene: 5. CDR1 is GTSNPN and CDR2 is SVGIG in the germline V gene (reference sequence). This chain's CDR3 is CAWRVTGGPYNSPLHF. Written as DNA, the CDR3 is TGTGCCTGGAGGGTGACAGGGGGTCCCTATAATTCACCCCTCCACTTT.

The chain employs TRBV2 and TRBJ2-7; 14 positions match TRBD2. This CDR3 comprises 14 residues. The V and J ends lost 5 bases and 4 bases, in that order; junction bases with no gene match: 1. CDR1 SNHLY and CDR2 FYNNEI come from the germline V gene. The CDR3 DNA reads TGTGCCAGCAGTCGGACTAGCGGGGGGTACGAGCAGTACTTC. The encoded protein is CASSRTSGGYEQYF.

The chain is built from TRBV27 and TRBJ2-2; D uncertain. Per germline, CDR1 MNHEY and CDR2 SMNVEV (reference sequence). The CDR3 is 16 amino acids. V was pared by 4 bases and J by 3 bases, with 15 bases between. This CDR3 is CASSSSSRSYTGELFF. CDR3 DNA: TGTGCCAGCAGTTCTTCTTCCCGGTCCTACACCGGGGAGCTGTTTTTT.